This is a list of T cell receptor beta chains from one sample in a study of blood T cell repertoires in COVID-19. This table comes from immunoSEQ multiplex PCR, and its TCRdb copy is limited to in-frame clones, with some not included. In the table there are a few hundred thousand clones, 82% of which are singletons. Sequenced sample: PBMCs or T cells enriched from blood (not recorded which). These TCRs come from a woman aged 55-75 years who had recovered from COVID-19. Each CDR3 is given with its conserved first and last residue. D genes are given only for firm matches. Size is stated for part of the rows, as once, few or many counts, or as a class when the clone is expanded.

length	size	V	J	D	DNA	CDR3
12	.	TRBV12-3/TRBV12-4	TRBJ1-2	.	TGTGCCAGCAACTCAGGGCGGCATGGCTACACCTTC	CASNSGRHGYTF
14	.	TRBV27	TRBJ1-2	TRBD1	TGTGCCAGCAGTCTTGCAGGGGGCGACTATGGCTACACCTTC	CASSLAGGDYGYTF
15	.	TRBV19	TRBJ1-3	.	TGTGCCAGTAGTATAGACCCTAGCTCTGGAAACACCATATATTTT	CASSIDPSSGNTIYF
13	.	TRBV5-1	TRBJ1-2	.	TGCGCCAGCAGCTTGGGGAACCAGGGTGGCTACACCTTC	CASSLGNQGGYTF
15	.	TRBV11-2	TRBJ1-2	.	TGTGCCAGCAGCGCCCGCCTGTCAGGGAATGAAGGCTACACCTTC	CASSARLSGNEGYTF
12	.	TRBV3-1/TRBV3-2	TRBJ2-5	.	TGTGCCAGCAGCCAAGCGGGGAAGACCCAGTACTTC	CASSQAGKTQYF
16	.	TRBV2	TRBJ2-2	.	TGTGCCAGCGGCCCACAGGGGGGGGCGAACACCGGGGAGCTGTTTTTT	CASGPQGGANTGELFF
13	once	TRBV18	TRBJ2-1	.	TGTGCCAGCTCTATAGCATTGGACAATGAGCAGTTCTTC	CASSIALDNEQFF
16	.	TRBV5-6	TRBJ1-3	.	TGTGCCAGCAGCTTGTTCGGGTTCTTCTCTGGAAACACCATATATTTT	CASSLFGFFSGNTIYF
15	.	TRBV19	TRBJ1-4	.	TGTGCCAGTAGTGCTGGGAGCTATTTGCGGGAAAAACTGTTTTTT	CASSAGSYLREKLFF
13	.	TRBV5-1	TRBJ1-1	.	TGCGCCAGCAGCGAGGCCACCAACACTGAAGCTTTCTTT	CASSEATNTEAFF
17	.	TRBV21-1	TRBJ1-3	.	TGTGCCAGCAGCGGACTGAGTTTGGGGGCCGATGGAAACACCATATATTTT	CASSGLSLGADGNTIYF
17	.	TRBV19	TRBJ1-4	.	TGTGCCAGTAGCTTGTCAGGTGGCGGGCGAACTAATGAAAAACTGTTTTTT	CASSLSGGGRTNEKLFF
14	.	TRBV4-3	TRBJ1-4	TRBD1	TGCGCCAGCAGCAAAGGACAGGGCCGGGAAAAACTGTTTTTT	CASSKGQGREKLFF
12	.	TRBV5-1	TRBJ1-1	TRBD1	TGCGCCAGCAACCAGGGGGACACTGAAGCTTTCTTT	CASNQGDTEAFF
15	few	TRBV19	TRBJ2-1	TRBD1	TGTGCCAGCAACCGCCCGGGACAGGGCCACCTTGAGCAGTTCTTC	CASNRPGQGHLEQFF
17	.	TRBV2	TRBJ2-6	TRBD1	TGTGCCAGCGGGAGGGGACAGGGTAGCACTGGGGCCAACGTCCTGACTTTC	CASGRGQGSTGANVLTF
15	.	TRBV27	TRBJ1-5	.	TGTGCCAGCAGTTTGGCGGGATGGGCCAATCAGCCCCAGCATTTT	CASSLAGWANQPQHF
14	.	TRBV5-1	TRBJ2-3	.	TGCGCCAGCAGCTTGACTCCCGGGGGAGATACGCAGTATTTT	CASSLTPGGDTQYF
16	.	TRBV2	TRBJ1-2	.	TGTGCCAGCAGTGAGGGGGCCCCGGGGCAGAGGAATGGCTACACCTTC	CASSEGAPGQRNGYTF
14	.	TRBV7-9	TRBJ1-1	.	TGTGCCAGCAGCTTATCGCCGGGGAACACTGAAGCTTTCTTT	CASSLSPGNTEAFF
15	once	TRBV10-3	TRBJ1-2	TRBD1	TGTGCCATCAGCCTGGACAGGGAGCCTAACTATGGCTACACCTTC	CAISLDREPNYGYTF
17	.	TRBV5-6	TRBJ1-4	TRBD1	TGTGCCAGCAGCTCGGGACAGGGGTTTAAAACTAATGAAAAACTGTTTTTT	CASSSGQGFKTNEKLFF
16	.	TRBV9	TRBJ1-2	TRBD1	TGTGCCAGCAGCGTAGAGGGGACAGGGTCCCGATATGGCTACACCTTC	CASSVEGTGSRYGYTF
23	.	TRBV7-8	TRBJ2-1	TRBD1	TGTGCCAGCAGCCCCGGGACAGGGGGCTTTGGGCTAGCGGGGGCCTCCTCCTACAATGAGCAGTTCTTC	CASSPGTGGFGLAGASSYNEQFF
15	.	TRBV27	TRBJ2-1	.	TGTGCCAGCATCTCACTATTTAGCTCCTACAATGAGCAGTTCTTC	CASISLFSSYNEQFF
15	.	TRBV30	TRBJ2-3	TRBD1	TGTGCCTGGAGCCCGGGACAGGTCTTCACAGATACGCAGTATTTT	CAWSPGQVFTDTQYF
11	.	TRBV29-1	TRBJ1-1	TRBD1	TGCAGCGTCGGAGGAAGGGGGCACGCTTTCTTT	CSVGGRGHAFF
15	.	TRBV5-1	TRBJ1-2	TRBD1	TGCGCCAGCAGCGATTCTCCGGGACAGAGCCAAGGCTACACCTTC	CASSDSPGQSQGYTF
13	.	TRBV5-1	TRBJ2-1	TRBD2	TGCGCCAGCAGACTAGCGGTATACAATGAGCAGTTCTTC	CASRLAVYNEQFF
14	once	TRBV19	TRBJ2-3	TRBD1	TGTGCCAGTAGTCCAGGGACAGGCACAGATACGCAGTATTTT	CASSPGTGTDTQYF
17	.	TRBV5-4	TRBJ2-6	TRBD1	TGTGCCAGCAGCTTGGGTGACAGGGGAGCTGGGGCCAACGTCCTGACTTTC	CASSLGDRGAGANVLTF
13	.	TRBV14	TRBJ1-6	.	TGTGCCAGCAGCCAACGGCGGGATTCACCCCTCCACTTT	CASSQRRDSPLHF
14	.	TRBV5-1	TRBJ2-3	TRBD2	TGCGCCAGCGCTCTCGAGCGGGAACAGGACACGCAGTATTTT	CASALEREQDTQYF
14	.	TRBV18	TRBJ1-1	TRBD1	TGTGCCAGCTCACCAGGGACAGGGACGGCTGAAGCTTTCTTT	CASSPGTGTAEAFF
14	.	TRBV7-2	TRBJ1-1	.	TGTGCCAGCAGCTTCGGGAGGCAGAACACTGAAGCTTTCTTT	CASSFGRQNTEAFF
14	.	TRBV2	TRBJ1-4	TRBD1	TGTGCCAGCAGACGACAGGGTTTAAATGAAAAACTGTTTTTT	CASRRQGLNEKLFF
15	.	TRBV19	TRBJ2-7	TRBD1	TGTGCCAGTAGCAAAACAGGGGGCTTCGGTTACGAGCAGTACTTC	CASSKTGGFGYEQYF
17	.	TRBV7-6	TRBJ1-5	.	TGTGCCAGCAGCCCTCTGGGGGAGGGTTGGAGCAATCAGCCCCAGCATTTT	CASSPLGEGWSNQPQHF
12	.	TRBV29-1	TRBJ1-2	TRBD1	TGCAGCCACGAAAGGACAGGGTCGGGCTACACCTTC	CSHERTGSGYTF
13	once	TRBV2	TRBJ1-2	.	TGTGCCAGCAGTCCCGGGGGTATCTATGGCTACACCTTC	CASSPGGIYGYTF
16	.	TRBV7-3	TRBJ2-5	TRBD1	TGTGCCAGCAGCTTGAGCGCAGGGGGCACTCAAGAGACCCAGTACTTC	CASSLSAGGTQETQYF
14	.	TRBV7-3	TRBJ1-1	TRBD1	TGTGCCAGCAGCTTAGGGACAGGGTACACTGAAGCTTTCTTT	CASSLGTGYTEAFF